Shown below are 11 T cell receptor beta chains from a single sample sequenced in a study of blood T cell repertoires in COVID-19 (dated by TCRdb to 2018 to 2021). Library method: the immunoSEQ multiplex PCR assay. This immuneACCESS table, as held by TCRdb, lists in-frame sequences with V and J called but not all clones. Of the missing ones, under half trace to an unresolved V gene in checked studies; the others have no known cause. This sample gives fewer than 250,000 clones in total; roughly 77% of them show up just once. The ten largest clones represent less than 20% of the sample. What was sequenced was PBMCs or T cells enriched from blood (not recorded which). The receptors originated from a woman aged 45-65 years with acute COVID-19.

J is TRBJ2-6 and V is TRBV7-2; 8 nucleotides line up with TRBD1. Germline CDR1 is SGHTA and CDR2 is FQGNSA. V lost 6 bases to trimming and J lost 1 base; unmatched junction nucleotides: 8. The CDR3 runs 17 residues. CDR3 bases: TGTGCCAGCAGTTACGAGGACAGGGTATCTGGGGCCAACGTCCTGACTTTC. Translated, it gives CASSYEDRVSGANVLTF.

In its sample, this clone was seen once. The J gene is TRBJ1-5, the V gene TRBV6-5; 9 nucleotides line up with TRBD1. The CDR3 is 14 amino acids. CDR1 MNHEY and CDR2 SVGAGI come from the germline V gene. The V segment lost 6 bases and the J segment 4 bases; nucleotides outside the gene matches: 4. The CDR3 here is CASRGGQGNQPQHF. CDR3 DNA sequence: TGTGCCAGCAGGGGTGGACAGGGGAATCAGCCCCAGCATTTT.

The chain is built from TRBV4-1 and TRBJ1-2; D may be TRBD1 (6 bases). CDR1 and CDR2 (germline): MGHRA, YSYEKL. The V end was cut by 4 bases, the J end by 1 base, with 10 bases between. CDR3 length: 14 amino acids. CDR3 nucleotide sequence: TGCGCCAGCAGCCGAGGACAGAGTAACTATGGCTACACCTTC. Translated: CASSRGQSNYGYTF.

V and J are TRBV2 and TRBJ1-2; D is undetermined. Between the trimmed V and J ends, which lost 2 bases and 3 bases, there was a span of 13 bases. The CDR3 loop spans 15 amino acids. CDR1 is SNHLY, CDR2 FYNNEI, per germline. CDR3 region: CASSERGQPYYGYTF. The CDR3, as DNA: TGTGCCAGCAGTGAAAGAGGGCAGCCCTACTATGGCTACACCTTC.

This clone has just one count. V is TRBV5-5 and J is TRBJ2-7; 10 nucleotides line up with TRBD1. The trim removed 3 bases at V and 1 base at J, leaving 4 bases unmatched. CDR3 length: 15 amino acids. Per germline, CDR1 SGHKS and CDR2 YYEKEE (reference sequence). The CDR3 coding sequence is TGTGCCAGCAGCTCCCCGGACAGGGGGTCCTACGAGCAGTACGTC. Translated: CASSSPDRGSYEQYV.

J is TRBJ1-1 and V is TRBV19, with TRBD1 matching 10 bases. J was trimmed by 5 bases and V by 8 bases; bases with no gene match: 5. Germline loops: CDR1 LNHDA, CDR2 SQIVND (reference sequence). The CDR3 length is 13 residues. The CDR3 loop reads CASSRDRGTEAFF. CDR3 nucleotides: TGTGCCAGTTCTCGGGACAGGGGTACTGAAGCTTTCTTT.

V is TRBV30 and J is TRBJ2-3, with D maybe TRBD1 (6 bases). Trimming shortened V by 5 bases and J by 7 bases, and 10 bases separated the two germline ends. The CDR3 totals 11 residues. Germline V gene sequence: CDR1 GTSNPN, CDR2 SVGIG (reference sequence). The CDR3 loop reads CAWEQGNTQYF. The CDR3 nucleotides read TGTGCCTGGGAACAGGGAAATACGCAGTATTTT.

The gene calls are TRBV6-5 and TRBJ1-2; D is ambiguous. V was trimmed by 9 bases and J by 0 bases, leaving 11 bases between them. The CDR3 sequence is 13 residues long. The V gene's germline CDR1 is MNHEY and CDR2 SVGAGI. This CDR3 reads CASPIAANYGYTF. The DNA of the CDR3 is TGTGCCAGTCCGATAGCGGCTAACTATGGCTACACCTTC.

This clone was seen only once. The CDR3 region is CASSELGTANYGYTF. The CDR3 DNA is TGTGCCAGCAGCGAGCTGGGGACAGCTAACTATGGCTACACCTTC. V is TRBV28 and J is TRBJ1-2; 7 bases map to TRBD1. Trimming cost V 6 bases and J 0 bases; bases outside gene matches: 7. Germline CDR1 is MDHEN and CDR2 is SYDVKM. This CDR3 has 15 amino acids.

The rearrangement joins TRBV5-1 to TRBJ2-3, with 8 bases matching TRBD2. This CDR3 has 18 amino acids. CDR1 SGHRS and CDR2 YFSETQ come from the germline V gene. V was clipped by 0 bases and J by 1 base; unmatched bases: 10. The CDR3 sequence: CASSLEGLAGLRTDTQYF. The CDR3 coding sequence is TGCGCCAGCAGCTTGGAAGGGCTAGCGGGCCTCCGCACAGATACGCAGTATTTT.

J is TRBJ2-1 and V is TRBV2; 7 bases line up with TRBD2. Germline V CDR1 and CDR2: SNHLY, FYNNEI. Germline trimming cut 7 bases from V and 2 bases from J; bases unmatched to any gene: 8. The CDR3 sequence is 15 residues long. The CDR3 region has the DNA TGTGCCAGCACTCCGCGGGGGAACCCCTACAATGAGCAGTTCTTC. Encoded protein: CASTPRGNPYNEQFF.